A single sample gave rise to the 7 T cell receptor beta chains below, sequenced in a study of PD-L1 blockade in urothelial cancer. The time point here: peripheral blood 6 weeks after treatment start. The assay was immunoSEQ multiplex PCR, and TCRdb's table has in-frame clones only and misses some. This repertoire shows 35,000 to 50,000 clones, roughly 80% found once; its top ten account for about 14%. The sample consisted of PBMCs, taken around atezolizumab (anti-PD-L1) treatment. These receptors all stem from a man in his 60s with urothelial cancer.

The CDR3 DNA reads as TGTGCCAGCAGTTTTTTTACTGGGGGCAGGCGTAATTCACCCCTCCACTTT. Protein product: CASSFFTGGRRNSPLHF. The chain is built from TRBV28 and TRBJ1-6; weak D call: TRBD1 (6 bases). V lost 3 bases to trimming and J lost 6 bases, with 18 bases between them. Germline CDR1 reads MDHEN; CDR2 reads SYDVKM. This CDR3 has 17 amino acids.

This chain uses TRBV28 with TRBJ2-1, with TRBD1 identical over 9 bases. Trimming at V came to 6 bases and at J to 6 bases, leaving 9 bases not matched to a gene. The CDR3 totals 15 residues. Germline V lookup: CDR1 MDHEN, CDR2 SYDVKM. The CDR3 coding sequence is TGTGCCAGCAGCCGCCGGGACAGGGTCCTCAATGAGCAGTTCTTC. Protein: CASSRRDRVLNEQFF.

The CDR3 spells CASSPSRVDEQFF. The CDR3 DNA follows: TGTGCCAGCTCACCGTCCAGGGTTGATGAGCAGTTCTTC. The gene calls are TRBV18 and TRBJ2-1, with D tentatively TRBD1 (5 bases). The CDR3 spans 13 residues. Germline assignment: CDR1 KGHSH and CDR2 LQKENI. Trimming left V 3 bases short and J 8 bases short, with 11 bases between. The full variable domain, its missing parts supplied by reference TRBV18 and TRBJ2-1, is NAGVMQNPRHLVRRRGQEARLRCSPMKGHSHVYWYRQLPEEGLKFMVYLQKENIIDESGMPKERFSAEFPKEGPSILRIQQVVRGDSAAYFCASSPSRVDEQFFGPGTRLTVL.

This chain uses TRBV7-2 with TRBJ2-1; 10 nucleotides match TRBD2. The length of the CDR3 is 15 residues. Looked up from germline, CDR1 is SGHTA and CDR2 is FQGNSA. J gave up 2 bases and V 3 bases, and 1 base lay outside the gene matches. The CDR3 protein is CASSFLAGAYNEQFF. The CDR3 DNA reads as TGTGCCAGCAGCTTCCTAGCGGGGGCCTACAATGAGCAGTTCTTC.

Here the CDR3 DNA reads TGTGCCAGCCGGGACAATTCCTACAATGAGCAGTTCTTC. Encoded protein: CASRDNSYNEQFF. This rearrangement joins TRBV6-1 to TRBJ2-1, with D perhaps TRBD1 (6 bases). V was trimmed by 8 bases and J by 1 base, leaving 9 bases between them. This CDR3 contains 13 residues. Germline values: CDR1 MNHNS, CDR2 SASEGT.

The V gene is TRBV7-6, the J gene TRBJ2-3; 9 nucleotides align to TRBD1. Germline V gene sequence: CDR1 SGHVS, CDR2 FNYEAQ. The CDR3 covers 15 residues. The junction had 10 bases not matched to a gene; V was cut back by 5 bases and J by 7 bases. This CDR3 reads CASSTGTGPVHTQYF. CDR3 coding DNA: TGTGCCAGCAGCACCGGGACAGGGCCCGTTCATACGCAGTATTTT. Complete variable domain (other parts from reference TRBV7-6 and TRBJ2-3): GAGVSQSPRYKVTKRGQDVALRCDPISGHVSLYWYRQALGQGPEFLTYFNYEAQQDKSGLPNDRFSAERPEGSISTLTIQRTEQRDSAMYRCASSTGTGPVHTQYFGPGTRLTVL.

The V call is TRBV19, the J call TRBJ2-7; TRBD1 matches 7 bases. The CDR3 is 14 amino acids. J was trimmed by 6 bases and V by 3 bases; bases with no gene match: 8. Germline assignment: CDR1 LNHDA and CDR2 SQIVND (reference sequence). CDR3 in amino acids: CASSIFGTVGEQYF. Written as DNA, the CDR3 is TGTGCCAGTAGTATCTTTGGGACAGTTGGCGAGCAGTACTTC.